This passage covers 24 T cell receptor beta chains from one sample sequenced in a study of cytomegalovirus exposure and HLA in healthy donors. The primer mix had 60 Vbeta and 13 Jbeta primers. Repertoires were generated with immunoSEQ multiplex PCR, while TCRdb's copy carries only in-frame clones and drops some. The sample shows about 140,000 clones, 60% to 80% of them seen only once. The sequenced sample was PBMCs. The receptors stem from a woman in her twenties or thirties in good health and CMV-seronegative.

This chain links TRBV7-2 with TRBJ2-5; TRBD1 might be the D (5 bases). The CDR3 length is 13 residues. Trimming stripped 2 bases from V and 4 bases from J, with 8 bases between. Germline values: CDR1 SGHTA, CDR2 FQGNSA. The CDR3 nucleotides read TGTGCCAGCAGCTTATGGGGCAGAGAGACCCAGTACTTC. Protein: CASSLWGRETQYF.

V gene TRBV5-6 combines with J gene TRBJ1-5, with 7 bases identical to TRBD1. This CDR3 comprises 13 residues. Per germline, CDR1 SGHDT and CDR2 YYEEEE. V shed 4 bases, J shed 5 bases, and the junction held 3 bases outside the gene matches. The CDR3 DNA sequence: TGTGCCAGCAGCCGCAGGGGGGATCAGCCCCAGCATTTT. Translated, it gives CASSRRGDQPQHF.

The chain uses TRBV5-4 and TRBJ2-1; TRBD1 is a possible D gene (6 bases). CDR1 and CDR2 from the germline V gene are SGHNT and YYREEE (reference sequence). This CDR3 is built from 15 residues. V lost 1 base and J 5 bases, leaving 13 bases between the germline ends. The CDR3 protein is CASSLRQGSDNEQFF. The DNA of the CDR3 is TGTGCCAGCAGCTTGAGGCAGGGGAGCGACAATGAGCAGTTCTTC. Complete variable domain (other parts from reference TRBV5-4 and TRBJ2-1): ETGVTQSPTHLIKTRGQQVTLRCSSQSGHNTVSWYQQALGQGPQFIFQYYREEENGRGNFPPRFSGLQFPNYSSELNVNALELDDSALYLCASSLRQGSDNEQFFGPGTRLTVL.

This clone has only a few counts. This chain connects TRBV2 to TRBJ2-5, with D possibly TRBD1 on 6 matching bases. The DNA end favors TRBJ2-7, so the J call may be wrong. CDR3 length: 14 amino acids. Looked up from germline, CDR1 is SNHLY and CDR2 is FYNNEI. The CDR3 is CASSANRDTYEQYF. The CDR3 nucleotides read TGTGCCAGCAGTGCCAACAGGGATACCTACGAGCAGTACTTC.

The J gene is TRBJ2-6, the V gene TRBV5-1, with D possibly matching TRBD1 (5 bases). V was pared by 5 bases and J by 0 bases, with 12 bases between. This CDR3 spans 16 amino acids. The germline V gene encodes CDR1 SGHRS and CDR2 YFSETQ. The CDR3 region is CASSIGATSGANVLTF. As DNA, the CDR3 is TGCGCCAGCAGTATAGGGGCTACCTCTGGGGCCAACGTCCTGACTTTC.

With regard to this clone: One end of the junction is discordant with germline, which a read error may explain. The sample has other DNA sequences that encode this CDR3 too. In DNA, the CDR3 is TGCGCCAGCAGTCTGTCCGGGACAGGGGACGAGCAGTACTTC. Translating it yields CASSLSGTGDEQYF. J is TRBJ2-7 and V is TRBV7-9, with 10 positions matching TRBD1. In germline, CDR1 is SEHNR, CDR2 FQNEAQ (reference sequence). The CDR3 length is 14 residues.

This clone was recorded once. J is TRBJ1-3 and V is TRBV2, with D perhaps TRBD1 (5 bases). Germline V lookup: CDR1 SNHLY, CDR2 FYNNEI. V was clipped by 3 bases and J by 8 bases, with 14 bases between them. The CDR3 runs 14 residues. The CDR3 loop is CASSEMGPGDTIYF. CDR3 sequence (DNA): TGTGCCAGCAGTGAGATGGGGCCTGGGGACACCATATATTTT.

CDR3 nucleotide sequence: TGTGCCAGCAGTCTAGCACTAGGGACTGGGGGTACGCAGTATTTT. This translates into CASSLALGTGGTQYF. J is TRBJ2-3 and V is TRBV7-9, with D perhaps TRBD2 (6 bases). Germline V gene sequence: CDR1 SEHNR, CDR2 FQNEAQ (reference sequence). The CDR3 has 15 amino acids. The V end was cut by 6 bases, the J end by 8 bases, with 21 bases between.

This clone was seen just once. The chain uses TRBV28 and TRBJ2-5; 12 bases are shared with TRBD2. This CDR3 contains 17 residues. The J segment lost 1 base and the V segment lost 4 bases, leaving 7 bases of the junction unmatched. Germline CDR1 is MDHEN and CDR2 is SYDVKM. In nucleotides, the CDR3 is TGTGCCAGCAGTTCGGGACTAGCGGGTATAATCCAAGAGACCCAGTACTTC. Protein: CASSSGLAGIIQETQYF.

The chain combines TRBV14 with TRBJ2-2; 8 bases map to TRBD1. With 2 bases clipped from V and 3 bases from J, the junction kept 8 bases outside the gene matches. The CDR3 runs 17 residues. From germline, CDR1 is SGHDN and CDR2 FVKESK. CDR3 DNA sequence: TGTGCCAGCAGCCAACGATCAGGGGGCGAGTACACCGGGGAGCTGTTTTTT. This codes for CASSQRSGGEYTGELFF.

The rearrangement links TRBV7-3 to TRBJ2-1; D is uncertain. Trimming cost V 5 bases and J 1 base, with 6 bases left between them. This CDR3 comprises 13 residues. Germline V gives CDR1 SGHTA, CDR2 FQGTGA. The CDR3 region is CASSQTSYNEQFF. CDR3 nucleotides: TGTGCCAGCAGCCAGACTTCCTACAATGAGCAGTTCTTC.

There are a few counts of this clone. The chain carries TRBV7-2 and TRBJ2-1; possible D gene TRBD1, 5 bases. Germline assignment: CDR1 SGHTA and CDR2 FQGNSA. V was shortened by 1 base and J by 14 bases, with 9 bases between the two germline ends. This CDR3 comprises 11 residues. CDR3 loop: CASSLDGAKFF. CDR3 nucleotide sequence: TGTGCCAGCAGCTTAGATGGGGCTAAGTTCTTC. Based on the CDR3 plus reference TRBV7-2 and TRBJ2-1, the full variable domain is GAGVSQSPSNKVTEKGKDVELRCDPISGHTALYWYRQSLGQGLEFLIYFQGNSAPDKSGLPSDRFSAERTGGSVSTLTIQRTQQEDSAVYLCASSLDGAKFFGPGTRLTVL.

The J gene is TRBJ1-2, the V gene TRBV5-6; D perhaps matches TRBD1 (5 bases). CDR1 and CDR2 (germline): SGHDT, YYEEEE. V lost 1 base and J 8 bases, leaving 12 bases between the germline ends. This CDR3 contains 13 residues. CDR3: CASSLRSGDGYTF. The CDR3 DNA sequence: TGTGCCAGCAGCTTGCGGTCGGGGGACGGCTACACCTTC. Together with reference TRBV5-6 and TRBJ1-2, the CDR3 gives the full variable domain: DAGVTQSPTHLIKTRGQQVTLRCSPKSGHDTVSWYQQALGQGPQFIFQYYEEEERQRGNFPDRFSGHQFPNYSSELNVNALLLGDSALYLCASSLRSGDGYTFGSGTRLTVV.

This clone was found a few times. The J gene is TRBJ1-2, the V gene TRBV10-3; no definite D call. The CDR3 length is 13 residues. Trimming took 2 bases from V and 5 from J, leaving 9 bases between them. The V gene's germline CDR1 is ENHRY and CDR2 SYGVKD. This chain's CDR3 is CAISEGLRYGYTF. CDR3 DNA sequence: TGTGCCATCAGTGAGGGACTAAGATATGGCTACACCTTC.

The chain uses TRBV10-1 and TRBJ1-1; D unresolved. The CDR3 length is 11 residues. V dropped 3 bases and J dropped 4 bases, with 3 bases sitting between them. CDR1 and CDR2 (germline): WNHNN, SYGVQD (reference sequence). The CDR3 region is CASSDGTEAFF. The CDR3 bases are TGCGCCAGCAGTGACGGCACTGAAGCTTTCTTT.

The gene calls are TRBV30 and TRBJ1-5; maybe TRBD1 (6 bases). The germline V gene encodes CDR1 GTSNPN and CDR2 SVGIG (reference sequence). V gave up 3 bases and J gave up 3 bases, with 18 bases separating them. CDR3 length: 16 residues. The CDR3 region has the DNA TGTGCCTGGAGCCCCGGACCGGGACAATACAATCAGCCCCAGCATTTT. Translation: CAWSPGPGQYNQPQHF.

The V gene is TRBV10-2, the J gene TRBJ1-1; D unclear. This CDR3 has 13 residues. The germline CDR1 and CDR2 sequences are WSHSY and SAAADI. The V end was cut by 1 base, the J end by 1 base, with 4 bases between. CDR3 residues: CASSEWANTEAFF. The CDR3 DNA follows: TGCGCCAGCAGTGAGTGGGCGAACACTGAAGCTTTCTTT.

CDR3 amino acids: CAIKTGGADSPLHF. CDR3 DNA sequence: TGCGCCATCAAGACAGGGGGCGCGGATTCACCCCTCCACTTT. The rearrangement joins TRBV10-2 to TRBJ1-6, with TRBD1 matching over 10 bases. The V and J ends lost 10 bases and 8 bases, in that order; junction bases with no gene match: 8. Germline assignment: CDR1 WSHSY and CDR2 SAAADI. The CDR3 spans 14 residues.

This chain connects TRBV4-1 to TRBJ2-2, with D hard to call. Germline V gene data show CDR1 as MGHRA and CDR2 as YSYEKL. Between the trimmed V and J ends, which lost 4 bases and 4 bases, there was a span of 10 bases. The CDR3 consists of 14 residues. The CDR3 protein is CASSPSPSTGELFF. The CDR3, as DNA: TGCGCCAGCAGCCCCTCCCCGAGCACCGGGGAGCTGTTTTTT.

The rearrangement joins TRBV27 to TRBJ1-5; a possible D gene is TRBD1 (5 bases). The CDR3 contains 14 residues. From germline, CDR1 is MNHEY and CDR2 SMNVEV (reference sequence). V was cut by 8 bases and J by 2 bases, with 13 bases left in between. CDR3 DNA: TGTGCCAGCGGGGGGGGTTGGGGCAATCAGCCCCAGCATTTT. Its translation is CASGGGWGNQPQHF.

This CDR3 reads CASSVWPFSGNTIYF. The CDR3 coding sequence is TGTGCCAGCAGCGTTTGGCCGTTCTCTGGAAACACCATATATTTT. V usage is TRBV9 and J usage is TRBJ1-3; D uncertain. CDR1 and CDR2 from the germline V gene are SGDLS and YYNGEE. With 2 bases removed from V and 0 bases from J, the gap between germline ends came to 9 bases. CDR3 length: 15 residues.

V is TRBV6-5 and J is TRBJ1-5; the D is unclear. Trimming cost V 4 bases and J 4 bases, with 8 bases left between them. The CDR3 has 13 residues. Germline V gives CDR1 MNHEY, CDR2 SVGAGI. CDR3 nucleotides: TGTGCCAGCAGTTTAGATAAAAATCAGCCCCAGCATTTT. This sequence encodes CASSLDKNQPQHF.

This clone was observed a handful of times. V and J are TRBV6-5 and TRBJ1-2; D is uncertain. The V end lost 4 bases, the J end lost 6 bases, and 3 bases lay between the germline ends. CDR1 and CDR2 (germline): MNHEY, SVGAGI. The CDR3 has 10 amino acids. The CDR3 spells CASSLDGYTF. The CDR3 DNA reads TGTGCCAGCAGTTTAGATGGCTACACCTTC.

This clone appeared a few times. V is TRBV10-1 and J is TRBJ2-2; D unresolved. V was trimmed by 3 bases and J by 2 bases, leaving 7 bases between them. Germline values: CDR1 WNHNN, CDR2 SYGVQD (reference sequence). The CDR3 loop spans 14 amino acids. The CDR3 region is CASSDNSNTGELFF. The CDR3 DNA sequence: TGCGCCAGCAGTGATAACAGTAACACCGGGGAGCTGTTTTTT.